This T cell receptor beta chain came from a study of radiation and T cells in renal cell carcinoma. Broader study findings: Irradiated tumors held more dominant CDR3 motifs than control tumors.

Data came from immunoSEQ multiplex PCR; TCRdb stores just in-frame clones and leaves some out. The sample contains roughly 13,000 clones, roughly 65% of which appear only once. Treatment described: treatment-naive control, cytoreductive nephrectomy. Control tumors came from treatment-naive patients without prior radiation. The patient's renal cell carcinoma had clear cell pathology. Sequenced control tumors were from 11 males and a few females, median age approximately 60. Germline-derived CDR1 and CDR2 are SEHNR and FQNEAQ (reference sequence). The CDR3 is made up of 16 amino acids. V shed 5 bases, J shed 4 bases, and the junction held 11 bases outside the gene matches. In this sample, this clone turned up a few times. Its specificity is not known.

The genes are TRBV7-9 and TRBJ1-2; TRBD1 aligns across 9 bases. Sequencing was performed on tumor tissue, taken from a patient whose treatment was nephrectomy without radiotherapy. The sequence was obtained from an elderly woman with renal cell carcinoma. The CDR3 region has the DNA TGTGCCAGCAGCCTAACCACCCCGGACAGGGGCTATGGCTACACCTTC. This sequence encodes CASSLTTPDRGYGYTF.